These T cell receptor beta chains were read from a single sample in a study of T cell responses to AZD1222 COVID-19 vaccine. Clones were read by immunoSEQ multiplex PCR, and TCRdb kept only the in-frame ones, dropping some. This sample has about 160,000 clones, with approximately 89% found just once. Specimen: peripheral blood, collected on day 0 of AZD1222 vaccination. The receptors shown here come from an adult in good health. Each CDR3 is given with its conserved first and last residue. A D gene is named only where the DNA matches it firmly.

CASSDVNYGYTF,TGCGCCAGCAGTGACGTTAACTATGGCTACACCTTC,TRBV10-2,.,TRBJ1-2
CASSPGVDYGYTF,TGTGCCAGCTCACCGGGGGTCGACTATGGCTACACCTTC,TRBV18,.,TRBJ1-2
CASSYTGQGAPDGTEAFF,TGTGCCAGCAGTTACACCGGACAGGGGGCCCCGGATGGTACTGAAGCTTTCTTT,TRBV6-2/TRBV6-3,TRBD1,TRBJ1-1
CASSFPGGRAEAFF,TGTGCCAGCAGCTTCCCCGGGGGACGGGCTGAAGCTTTCTTT,TRBV5-4,.,TRBJ1-1
CASSRRGQGYGYTF,TGTGCCAGCAGCCGTCGTGGACAGGGCTATGGCTACACCTTC,TRBV7-2,TRBD1,TRBJ1-2
CATSREARGSNQPQHF,TGTGCCACCAGCAGAGAGGCTCGGGGTAGCAATCAGCCCCAGCATTTT,TRBV15,.,TRBJ1-5
CASNGRTTNTGELFF,TGTGCCAGCAACGGTCGAACAACGAACACCGGGGAGCTGTTTTTT,TRBV2,.,TRBJ2-2
CASSLNLQGARNEQFF,TGTGCCAGCAGCTTGAATCTACAGGGGGCGCGCAATGAGCAGTTCTTC,TRBV5-5,TRBD1,TRBJ2-1
CASSPLGGTSYNSPLHF,TGTGCCAGCAGTCCTCTAGGGGGTACCTCCTATAATTCACCCCTCCACTTT,TRBV28,.,TRBJ1-6
CASSPTRPYGYTF,TGTGCCAGCAGTCCCACCCGTCCTTATGGCTACACCTTC,TRBV28,.,TRBJ1-2
CASSQVSAGASEQYF,TGCGCCAGCAGCCAAGTGTCCGCGGGAGCCTCCGAGCAGTACTTC,TRBV4-1,TRBD2,TRBJ2-7